Each of the 5 T cell receptor beta chains below was sequenced from the same sample in a study of read filtering for tumor transcriptome and immune sequencing. From about 400 ng of RNA, a library with molecular barcoded alpha/delta and beta/gamma adaptors was made. TCRdb re-derived calls from the reads in MiXCR, one entry per CDR3 protein. The profile covers about 63,000 distinct CDR3 sequences, with approximately 14% appearing a single time and about 44% taken by the ten largest. Sequenced material: a population of CD138-negative cells sorted from bone marrow. These TCRs come from a donor aged 40 or older with multiple myeloma.

In its sample, this clonotype was seen many times. The chain recombines TRBV4-3 with TRBJ1-5, with D uncertain. The V gene lost 0 bases and the J gene lost 7 bases, with 13 bases spanning the gap. The CDR3 is 15 residues long. Germline CDR1 is LGHNA and CDR2 is YSLEER. The DNA of the CDR3 is TGCGCCAGCAGCCAAGAGGATCGGGCGGGACAGCCCCAGCATTTT. Protein: CASSQEDRAGQPQHF.

V usage is TRBV7-9 and J usage is TRBJ2-3; tentatively, D is TRBD2 (5 bases). The CDR3 contains 15 residues. Per germline, CDR1 SEHNR and CDR2 FQNEAQ (reference sequence). Trimming removed 5 bases from V and 4 bases from J, with 16 bases in between. CDR3 DNA: TGTGCCAGCAGCGTAGGAGAAGTTAGCGCAGATACGCAGTATTTT. Residues: CASSVGEVSADTQYF.

This clonotype showed up just a few times. The CDR3 protein is CSVDEGSEQYF. In nucleotides, the CDR3 is TGCAGCGTTGACGAGGGCAGCGAGCAGTACTTC. The rearrangement uses TRBV29-1 and TRBJ2-7, with TRBD2 as a possible D gene (5 bases). This CDR3 region has 11 residues. Between the trimmed V and J ends, which lost 3 bases and 6 bases, there was a span of 9 bases. Germline CDR1 SQVTM, CDR2 ANQGSEA.

This sequence joins TRBV4-1 and TRBJ2-7, with TRBD1 matching over 8 bases. TRBJ2-1 matches the DNA end more closely, so the J call is doubtful. Germline CDR1 and CDR2: MGHRA and YSYEKL. The CDR3 spans 16 residues. As DNA, the CDR3 is TGCGCCAGCAGCCAAGAAATGCCAGGGGGCTACTACGAGCAGTTCTTC. Translating it yields CASSQEMPGGYYEQFF.

This clonotype appeared many times. The chain is built from TRBV20-1 and TRBJ1-5, with 8 bases that match TRBD1. Germline values: CDR1 DFQATT, CDR2 SNEGSKA (reference sequence). The CDR3 has 14 residues. Trimming cost V 3 bases and J 5 bases; bases outside gene matches: 6. CDR3 coding DNA: TGCAGTGCTAGGTCTCCAGGGGGCTATCAGCCCCAGCATTTT. This codes for CSARSPGGYQPQHF.